A selection of T cell receptor beta chains follows, all from one sample in a study of T-cell memory formation after mild COVID-19. TCRdb used MiXCR to reprocess the 5' RACE reads, holding one entry per CDR3 protein. Among 350,000 or so distinct CDR3 sequences, roughly 20% were seen once, and the ten largest hold around a fifth. Sequenced sample: PBMCs or a T cell subset sorted from them (not recorded which). The receptor set was obtained from a man younger than 35 who had mild COVID-19 (a few samples of this study predate the infection). Cell type and time point are not known. Each CDR3 is given without its conserved first and last residue. Fields, in order: CDR3 length, J gene, V gene, CDR3 protein.

length: 13
J: TRBJ1-1
V: TRBV6-5
CDR3: ASSWRGTGNTEAF

length: 13
J: TRBJ1-4
V: TRBV7-9
CDR3: ASSYRPGNTEKLF

length: 13
J: TRBJ2-3
V: TRBV12-5
CDR3: ASGLEGTDTDTQY

length: 14
J: TRBJ2-3
V: TRBV24-1
CDR3: ATSDPGGSSTDTQY

length: 15
J: TRBJ2-6
V: TRBV7-9
CDR3: ASSPDRGRTGANVLT

length: 12
J: TRBJ2-4
V: TRBV4-2
CDR3: ASSQDGGKNIQY

length: 15
J: TRBJ2-5
V: TRBV6-6
CDR3: ASSYFFPGQGQETQY

length: 15
J: TRBJ2-1
V: TRBV5-1
CDR3: ASSLDGLAGDYNEQF

length: 13
J: TRBJ2-5
V: TRBV7-3
CDR3: ASSPRRTGRETQY

length: 13
J: TRBJ1-5
V: TRBV4-1
CDR3: ASSQDSGINQPQH

length: 10
J: TRBJ2-5
V: TRBV10-3
CDR3: AIEGDGGAQY

length: 10
J: TRBJ2-3
V: TRBV7-2
CDR3: ASSFYTDTQY

length: 11
J: TRBJ1-2
V: TRBV19
CDR3: ASSIQGGYGYT

length: 12
J: TRBJ1-1
V: TRBV5-1
CDR3: ASKGNQGDTEAF

length: 12
J: TRBJ2-2
V: TRBV5-1
CDR3: ASSKTGLGGELF

length: 9
J: TRBJ1-2
V: TRBV20-1
CDR3: SAKTGVGYT

length: 13
J: TRBJ1-5
V: TRBV7-8
CDR3: ASSSYDPGNQPQH

length: 13
J: TRBJ1-1
V: TRBV4-1
CDR3: ASSQAGQFIAEAF

length: 12
J: TRBJ2-4
V: TRBV7-8
CDR3: ASSLTRAQNIQY

length: 11
J: TRBJ1-1
V: TRBV4-1
CDR3: ASGQWTVGEAF

length: 12
J: TRBJ2-2
V: TRBV5-1
CDR3: ASSIQGDTGELF

length: 13
J: TRBJ2-5
V: TRBV18
CDR3: ASSPWDRVEETQY

length: 12
J: TRBJ2-2
V: TRBV10-3
CDR3: AISETPNTGELF

length: 10
J: TRBJ1-1
V: TRBV27
CDR3: ASRQGNSEAF

length: 16
J: TRBJ2-7
V: TRBV29-1
CDR3: SNRGPKKEPGRSYEQY

length: 11
J: TRBJ1-1
V: TRBV20-1
CDR3: SAREARVRQAF

length: 12
J: TRBJ1-4
V: TRBV30
CDR3: AWSVRTGIEKLF

length: 13
J: TRBJ2-6
V: TRBV20-1
CDR3: SAQGAISGANVLT

length: 16
J: TRBJ1-4
V: TRBV20-1
CDR3: SARAPIRAFFPNEKLF

length: 11
J: TRBJ1-2
V: TRBV12-3/TRBV12-4
CDR3: ASSTDRSYGYT

length: 13
J: TRBJ2-1
V: TRBV7-3
CDR3: ASSPRDRGLGEQF

length: 11
J: TRBJ2-7
V: TRBV6-2/TRBV6-3
CDR3: ASSYSARYEQY

length: 13
J: TRBJ1-2
V: TRBV27
CDR3: ASSPEALVSGGYT

length: 12
J: TRBJ2-3
V: TRBV28
CDR3: ASRSGGSTDTQY

length: 11
J: TRBJ2-3
V: TRBV20-1
CDR3: SAPVGGTDTQY

length: 10
J: TRBJ2-7
V: TRBV4-2
CDR3: ASSQARDEQY

length: 13
J: TRBJ1-1
V: TRBV18
CDR3: ASSPPGVRRTEAF

length: 13
J: TRBJ2-7
V: TRBV11-1
CDR3: ASSAGTSSSYEQY

length: 11
J: TRBJ1-3
V: TRBV6-5
CDR3: ASSYNAGNTIY

length: 15
J: TRBJ2-1
V: TRBV5-4
CDR3: ASTRDTPTGIYNEQF

length: 15
J: TRBJ2-2
V: TRBV9
CDR3: ASSVFSGVANTGELF

length: 14
J: TRBJ1-1
V: TRBV4-3
CDR3: ASSQDRSHGGTEAF

length: 12
J: TRBJ2-3
V: TRBV29-1
CDR3: SVGTGGNTDTQY

length: 14
J: TRBJ1-4
V: TRBV7-9
CDR3: ASSLQQGLLGEKLF

length: 13
J: TRBJ1-1
V: TRBV7-9
CDR3: ASSSVPFVNTEAF

length: 13
J: TRBJ2-3
V: TRBV5-1
CDR3: ASSETGVTSDTQY

length: 10
J: TRBJ2-2
V: TRBV10-3
CDR3: AISRGYGELF

length: 12
J: TRBJ2-2
V: TRBV5-1
CDR3: ASSAPPLAGELF

length: 13
J: TRBJ2-1
V: TRBV7-9
CDR3: ASSRAGGPYNEQF

length: 10
J: TRBJ1-2
V: TRBV6-5
CDR3: ASKQGIQGYT

length: 13
J: TRBJ1-4
V: TRBV4-3
CDR3: ASSPGPLANEKLF

length: 14
J: TRBJ1-4
V: TRBV25-1
CDR3: ASSEWAGRGYEKLF

length: 12
J: TRBJ2-7
V: TRBV5-1
CDR3: ASSTGTPAYEQY